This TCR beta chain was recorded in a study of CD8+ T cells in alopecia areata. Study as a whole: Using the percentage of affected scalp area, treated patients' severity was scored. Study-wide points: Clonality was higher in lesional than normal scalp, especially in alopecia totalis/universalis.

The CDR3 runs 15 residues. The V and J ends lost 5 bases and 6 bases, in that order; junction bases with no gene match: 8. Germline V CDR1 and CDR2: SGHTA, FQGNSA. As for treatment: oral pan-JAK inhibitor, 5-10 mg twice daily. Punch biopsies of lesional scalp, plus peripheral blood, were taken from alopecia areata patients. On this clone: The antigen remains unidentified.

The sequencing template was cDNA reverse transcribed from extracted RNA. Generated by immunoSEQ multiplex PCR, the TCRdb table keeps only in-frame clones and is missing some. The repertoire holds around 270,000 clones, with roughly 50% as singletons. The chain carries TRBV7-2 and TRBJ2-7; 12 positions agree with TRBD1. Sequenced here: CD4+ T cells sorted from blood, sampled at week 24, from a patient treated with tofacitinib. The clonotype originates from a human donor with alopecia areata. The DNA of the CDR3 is TGTGCCAGCAGCGAATGGGACAGGGGGCGAGGCGAGCAGTACTTC. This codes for CASSEWDRGRGEQYF.